Given below is one T cell receptor (beta chain) in context. As yet, its antigen is unknown. This entry is derived from a study of T-cell memory formation after mild COVID-19. On the study more broadly: Largely, the TCR clusters proved donor specific.

Each CDR3 protein gets one entry after TCRdb re-called the 5' RACE reads with MiXCR. The sample lists a few hundred thousand distinct CDR3 sequences, 15% to 20% occurring once. The CDR3 spans 14 residues. Trimming left V 3 bases short and J 6 bases short, with 12 bases between. CDR1 is LGHNA and CDR2 is YSLEER in the germline V gene. Whole-study findings and limits: Contracting clones from day 15 to 85 showed balanced CD4/CD8; later expanders favored CD4+. CD4+ contracting clones lay mainly in CM and EM, CD8+ ones in EMRA. Researchers could not confirm that second-wave clones peaking on day 37 targeted SARS-CoV-2.

This TCR derives from a man aged 18 to 35 who had mild COVID-19 (a few samples of this study predate the infection). Cell type and time point are not known. Sequenced input: PBMCs or a T cell subset sorted from them (not recorded which). The rearrangement joins TRBV4-3 to TRBJ2-1; the D gene could be TRBD1 or TRBD2 (6 bases each). This CDR3 reads CASSQGGGTNEQFF. Here the CDR3 DNA reads TGCGCCAGCAGCCAGGGGGGCGGGACCAATGAGCAGTTCTTC.